This T cell receptor beta chain was obtained from a study of tumour-infiltrating T cells in Burkitt lymphoma. The overall study: Repertoire clonality predicted overall and progression-free survival.

Libraries were prepared by immunoSEQ multiplex PCR; TCRdb keeps only in-frame clonotypes and omits some of them. Of roughly 15,000 clones in the sample, roughly 74% were seen once. The CDR3 contains 14 residues. Trimming took off 7 bases at V and 0 bases at J, with 13 bases between the two ends. Germline CDR1 and CDR2: MDHEN and SYDVKM. This receptor was obtained from a human donor with diffuse large B-cell lymphoma. What was sequenced was tumor tissue. The chain combines TRBV28 with TRBJ2-7; tentative D call: TRBD2 (6 bases). CDR3: CASIPSGPSYEQYF. CDR3 bases: TGTGCCAGCATTCCCAGCGGGCCCTCCTACGAGCAGTACTTC.